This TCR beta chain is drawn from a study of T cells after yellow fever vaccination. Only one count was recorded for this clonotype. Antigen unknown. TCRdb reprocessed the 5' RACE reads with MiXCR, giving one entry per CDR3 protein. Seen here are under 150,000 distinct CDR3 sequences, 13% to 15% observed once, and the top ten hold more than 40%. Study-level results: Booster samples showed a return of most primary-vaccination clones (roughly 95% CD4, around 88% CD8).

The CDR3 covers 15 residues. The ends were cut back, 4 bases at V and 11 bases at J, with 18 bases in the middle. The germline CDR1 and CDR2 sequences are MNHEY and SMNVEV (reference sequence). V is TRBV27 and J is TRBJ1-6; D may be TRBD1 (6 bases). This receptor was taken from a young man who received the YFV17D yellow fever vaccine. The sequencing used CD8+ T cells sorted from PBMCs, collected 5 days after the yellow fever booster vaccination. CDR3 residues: CASSWGAGGETPLHF. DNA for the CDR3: TGTGCCAGCAGTTGGGGGGCCGGGGGTGAGACACCCCTCCACTTT.